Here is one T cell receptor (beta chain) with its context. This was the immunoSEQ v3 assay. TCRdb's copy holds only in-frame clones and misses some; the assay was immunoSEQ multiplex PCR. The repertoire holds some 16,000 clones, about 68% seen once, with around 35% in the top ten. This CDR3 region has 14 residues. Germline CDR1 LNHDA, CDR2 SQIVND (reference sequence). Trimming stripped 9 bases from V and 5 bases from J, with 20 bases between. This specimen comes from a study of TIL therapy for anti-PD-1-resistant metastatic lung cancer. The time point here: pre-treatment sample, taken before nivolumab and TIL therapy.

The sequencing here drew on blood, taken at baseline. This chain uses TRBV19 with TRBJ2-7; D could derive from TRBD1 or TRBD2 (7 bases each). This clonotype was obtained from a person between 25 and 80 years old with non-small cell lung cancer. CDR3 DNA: TGTGCCAGCAGTCGGGGGGACAGTCGCCACGAGCAGTACTTC. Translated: CASSRGDSRHEQYF. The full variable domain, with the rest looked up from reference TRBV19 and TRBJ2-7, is DGGITQSPKYLFRKEGQNVTLSCEQNLNHDAMYWYRQDPGQGLRLIYYSQIVNDFQKGDIAEGYSVSREKKESFPLTVTSAQKNPTAFYLCASSRGDSRHEQYFGPGTRLTVT.